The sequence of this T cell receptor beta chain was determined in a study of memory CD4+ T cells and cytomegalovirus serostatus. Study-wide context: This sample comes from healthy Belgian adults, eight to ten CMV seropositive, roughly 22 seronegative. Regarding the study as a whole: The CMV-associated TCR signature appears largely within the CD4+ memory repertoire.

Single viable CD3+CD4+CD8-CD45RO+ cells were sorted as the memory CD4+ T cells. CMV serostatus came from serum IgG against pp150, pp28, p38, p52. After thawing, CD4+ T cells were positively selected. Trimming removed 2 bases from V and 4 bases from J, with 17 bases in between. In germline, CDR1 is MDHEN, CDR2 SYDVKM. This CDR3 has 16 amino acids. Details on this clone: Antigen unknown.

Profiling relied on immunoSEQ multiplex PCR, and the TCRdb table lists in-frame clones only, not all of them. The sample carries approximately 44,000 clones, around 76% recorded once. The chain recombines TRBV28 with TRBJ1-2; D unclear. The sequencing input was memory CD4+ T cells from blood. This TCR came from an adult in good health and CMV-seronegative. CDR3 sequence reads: CASSLARRAPLYGYTF. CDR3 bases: TGTGCCAGCAGTTTAGCCCGTCGGGCCCCCCTCTATGGCTACACCTTC.